This T cell receptor beta chain was identified during a study of Graves' ophthalmopathy and Graves' hyperthyroidism. By sample share, this clonotype is medium-sized (0.01 to 0.1%). V lost 7 bases, J lost 0 bases, and 12 bases lay in between. The CDR3 sequence is 15 residues long. From germline, CDR1 is SGHTA and CDR2 FQGNSA. As the template, RNA transcripts were used to amplify TCR beta CDR3 regions. Scientists carried out first-round RT-PCR using HTBI primers and then a second-round multiplex PCR. TCRdb itself ran the multiplex PCR reads through MiXCR, one entry per CDR3 protein. Altogether approximately 17,000 distinct CDR3 sequences are present, roughly 46% being singletons, with the ten largest covering roughly 23%. Being free of ophthalmopathy for 18 months of follow-up defined stable hyperthyroidism.

This receptor was taken from a woman in her 40s with stable Graves' hyperthyroidism. The chain uses TRBV7-2 and TRBJ1-4; no clear D gene. Sample: peripheral blood. CDR3 in DNA: TGTGCCAGCACCCTGCAAACTGCAACTAATGAAAAACTGTTTTTT. It translates to CASTLQTATNEKLFF.